The next 11 T cell receptor beta chains were all read from a single sample in a study of blood T cell repertoires in COVID-19. The data were produced by immunoSEQ multiplex PCR, yet TCRdb's version contains in-frame clones alone and is incomplete. This table has roughly 250,000 clones, about nine tenths appearing once. Sample: peripheral blood. These receptors all stem from a woman aged 40 to 50 with acute or convalescent COVID-19.

The rearrangement links TRBV28 to TRBJ2-1; no definite D call. Germline CDR1 MDHEN, CDR2 SYDVKM. Trimming removed 3 bases from V and 2 bases from J, with 8 bases in between. CDR3 size: 14 residues. In DNA form, the CDR3 reads TGTGCCAGCAGTTTGGGCCAAGCCTACAATGAGCAGTTCTTC. Residues: CASSLGQAYNEQFF.

The genes are TRBV3-1 (or the pseudogene TRBV3-2) and TRBJ1-1; the match to TRBD1 covers 9 bases. The CDR3 totals 15 residues. CDR1 and CDR2 from the germline V gene are LGHDT and YNNKEL (reference sequence). Losses at the gene ends were 3 bases for V and 8 bases for J; bases not matched to a gene: 10. The CDR3 DNA reads TGTGCCAGCAGCCACCACGGGACAGGGACCTCCGAAGCTTTCTTT. This codes for CASSHHGTGTSEAFF.

The V and J genes are TRBV5-8 and TRBJ2-2; D unresolved. Germline loops: CDR1 SGHTS, CDR2 YDEGEE. CDR3 length: 16 residues. Between the trimmed V and J ends, which lost 2 bases and 2 bases, there was a span of 13 bases. CDR3 bases: TGTGCCAGCAGCTTTTTACTACCCCGCAACACCGGGGAGCTGTTTTTT. Protein product: CASSFLLPRNTGELFF.

In its sample, this clone was seen a few times. The chain couples TRBV27 to TRBJ1-2; D is possibly TRBD1 (5 bases). Germline V gene data show CDR1 as MNHEY and CDR2 as SMNVEV (reference sequence). V was cut by 1 base and J by 7 bases, with 13 bases left in between. This CDR3 region has 14 residues. CDR3 sequence: CASSLLSGILGYTF. Here the CDR3 DNA reads TGTGCCAGCAGTTTATTATCAGGGATACTTGGCTACACCTTC.

The V call is TRBV6-5, the J call TRBJ2-7; TRBD2 matches 8 bases. The CDR3 is made up of 14 amino acids. V lost 6 bases and J lost 7; bases outside the gene matches: 11. Germline CDR1 reads MNHEY; CDR2 reads SVGAGI. CDR3 in DNA: TGTGCCAGCAGCCACGGGAGGGGCCCCCCGGAGCAGTACGTC. This translates into CASSHGRGPPEQYV.

V usage is TRBV7-9 and J usage is TRBJ1-1; tentative D call: TRBD1 (6 bases). Trimming left V 5 bases short and J 5 bases short, with 12 bases between. CDR1 is SEHNR and CDR2 is FQNEAQ in the germline V gene (reference sequence). The length of the CDR3 is 13 residues. The CDR3 sequence: CASSRKQGTEAFF. The CDR3 bases are TGTGCCAGCAGCCGAAAACAGGGAACTGAAGCTTTCTTT.

This chain links TRBV11-3 with TRBJ1-6; the match to TRBD1 covers 9 bases. The CDR3 spans 19 residues. J was trimmed by 2 bases and V by 5 bases; bases with no gene match: 13. CDR1 is SGHNT and CDR2 is YENEEA in the germline V gene. The CDR3 region has the DNA TGTGCCAGCAGCCCACAGGGGGCGAAATGTATTCCCTATAATTCACCCCTCCACTTT. This translates into CASSPQGAKCIPYNSPLHF.

The chain links TRBV2 to TRBJ1-2, with 9 bases that match TRBD1. Germline V gene data show CDR1 as SNHLY and CDR2 as FYNNEI. CDR3 size: 13 residues. Germline trimming cut 6 bases from V and 8 bases from J; bases unmatched to any gene: 7. The CDR3 loop is CASRQGAQRGYTF. DNA for the CDR3: TGTGCCAGCAGACAGGGGGCTCAGCGGGGCTACACCTTC.

The chain recombines TRBV5-1 with TRBJ1-1, with 8 bases that match TRBD1. This CDR3 contains 14 residues. Trimming cost V 1 base and J 3 bases; bases outside gene matches: 2. Looked up from germline, CDR1 is SGHRS and CDR2 is YFSETQ. In DNA, the CDR3 is TGCGCCAGCAGCTTGCAGGGGGCCGACACTGAAGCTTTCTTT. Protein sequence: CASSLQGADTEAFF. The variable domain in full, with the rest retrieved from reference TRBV5-1 and TRBJ1-1, is KAGVTQTPRYLIKTRGQQVTLSCSPISGHRSVSWYQQTPGQGLQFLFEYFSETQRNKGNFPGRFSGRQFSNSRSEMNVSTLELGDSALYLCASSLQGADTEAFFGQGTRLTVV.

V gene TRBV5-1 combines with J gene TRBJ2-7; possible D gene TRBD2, 7 bases. The germline gives CDR1 SGHRS, CDR2 YFSETQ. Trimming took off 0 bases at V and 2 bases at J, with 12 bases between the two ends. This CDR3 comprises 15 residues. The chain's CDR3 is CASSLEAGAAYEQYV. CDR3 DNA: TGCGCCAGCAGCTTGGAGGCGGGGGCCGCCTACGAGCAGTACGTC.

This clone was detected only once. The V and J genes are TRBV18 and TRBJ2-5; 8 nucleotides match TRBD1. The V gene end was trimmed by 8 bases and the J gene end by 2 bases; junction bases not matched to a gene: 4. Germline lookup yields CDR1 KGHSH and CDR2 LQKENI. There are 13 residues in the CDR3. CDR3 coding DNA: TGTGCCAGCCTCCGGGACAGGCAAGAGACCCAGTACTTC. This gives the protein CASLRDRQETQYF.